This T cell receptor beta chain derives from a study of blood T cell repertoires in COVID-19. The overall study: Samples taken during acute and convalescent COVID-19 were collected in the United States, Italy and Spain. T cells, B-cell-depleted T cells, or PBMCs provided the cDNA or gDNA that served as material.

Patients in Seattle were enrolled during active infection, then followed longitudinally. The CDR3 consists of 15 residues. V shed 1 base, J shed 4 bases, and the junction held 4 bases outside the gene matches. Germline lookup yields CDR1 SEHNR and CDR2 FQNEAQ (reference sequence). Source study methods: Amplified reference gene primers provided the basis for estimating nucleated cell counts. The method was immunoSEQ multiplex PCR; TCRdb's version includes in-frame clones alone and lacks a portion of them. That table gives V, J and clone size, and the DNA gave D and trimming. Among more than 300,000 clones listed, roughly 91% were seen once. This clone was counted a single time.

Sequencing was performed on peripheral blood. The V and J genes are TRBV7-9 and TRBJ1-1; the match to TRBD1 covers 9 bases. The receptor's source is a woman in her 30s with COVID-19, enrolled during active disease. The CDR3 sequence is CASSLGGQGGTEAFF. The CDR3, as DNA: TGTGCCAGCAGCTTAGGGGGACAGGGTGGCACTGAAGCTTTCTTT.